This T cell receptor beta chain was found in a study of shared clonotypes between healthy human individuals (dated by TCRdb to about 2020). For context, the study as a whole: The cohort comprised a couple of women and a few men aged 18 to 49 years. For each donor, three plates each were used for CD4 naive and CD4 memory, two plates were used for CD8 naive, and one plate was used for CD8 memory. Blood TCR repertoires of roughly 5 healthy adults were deeply sequenced to estimate repertoire size and the extent of clonotype sharing between individuals. To increase sequencing depth and limit assay-specific biases, TCR repertoire library preparation and sequencing were carried out by different laboratories using diverse techniques. Leukapheresis yielded between about 0.85 and 9 billion PBMCs per donor. What the research found in general, with its limitations: Incomplete sequencing was indicated by rarefaction of sorted-subset datasets, despite the large sequencing depth. Compared with non-shared clonotypes, the clonotypes found in all four sorted-subset donors had higher generation probabilities. Because the study included a small number of donors, the genetic and exposure-history diversity represented was limited. Roughly 5.2% of naive CD4, 3.5% of naive CD8, about 2.1% of memory CD4, and 0.4% of memory CD8 clonotypes were shared across several donors. Naive subsets generally had larger estimated clonotype richness than memory subsets. Pairwise subsampling indicated that sequencing depth was expected to affect the degree of clonotype sharing among donors. Sampling was restricted to blood, and TCR repertoires in tissues likely differ from the TCR repertoires found in blood.

CD8 naive samples were CD45RO-negative cells positively selected for CCR7, giving a CD45RA+CCR7+ population that excluded TemRA cells. The donors were healthy, HIV-negative adults with no recently reported acute infections or vaccinations. Every donor was a Caucasian adult living in Nashville, Tennessee, USA. Blood was obtained by leukapheresis, after which PBMCs were separated by Ficoll-Histopaque density gradient centrifugation and cryopreserved in liquid nitrogen vapor phase. Analytical flow cytometry was used to check the purity and quantity of every magnetically sorted T cell population. Genomic DNA was isolated from every sorted fraction and measured by UV absorbance on a Nanodrop 2000c. TCR CDR3 regions were amplified from genomic DNA by multiplex PCR using the deep immunoSEQ assay. Extracted genomic DNA from each cell subset was distributed evenly across all wells of several immunoSEQ 96-well plates, and each plate was treated as a replicate. For sorted subsets, 150 to 250 ng genomic DNA, equal to 30,000 to 35,000 T cell genomes, was loaded into each replicate PCR. The purified libraries were quantified using a Qubit 3.0 fluorometer, sized with a Bioanalyzer 2100, and then quantified again using the KAPA Library Quantification kit. Each immunoSEQ 96-well plate was sequenced on its own single-read 150-cycle Illumina NextSeq 550 flow cell. From the authors' description of their analysis: Because the immunoSEQ output held only junctional sequences and lacked quality scores, the filtering could not match the filtering applied to full-length reads. Sequences were annotated with PyIR, a Python wrapper for IgBLAST v1.9, using IMGT germline references to assign V/J genes and CDR3. Reads were removed for weak V/J assignments (E-value above 1e-6), missing CDR3, stop codons, out-of-frame junctions, or ambiguous translated residues. V3J clonotypes were defined as sequences sharing an identical inferred V gene, J gene, and CDR3 amino acid sequence. The percentage overlap between two repertoires was calculated by dividing the number of shared unique clonotypes by the size of the smaller repertoire. RTK rarefaction, the Chao1 estimator, and Recon v2.1 estimates of unobserved clonotypes were used to assess repertoire richness. Generation probabilities for all TCRbeta clonotypes obtained by the gDNA method from several donors were computed using OLGA. The table was pulled from immuneACCESS by TCRdb, which kept in-frame rearrangements only. Such tables lose some clones; where checked, under half of the loss comes from unresolved V genes, and the rest has no known cause. V and J calls and clone size are those listed in that table; D and trimming were worked out from the DNA. This sample has around 1.9 million clones in its table, and more than 85% of those were observed once. Under 2% of the sample rests with the top ten.

V trim: 2 bases; J trim: 8 bases; unmatched bases: 14. From its cysteine to its phenylalanine, the CDR3 spans 17 amino acids. The DNA shown is the 51-base CDR3, in frame from base 1. From the germline V gene (reference sequence), CDR1 is MNHEY and CDR2 is SMNVEV. Points on this clone: Its antigen has not been determined. Per-base quality was not reported, and no clone a single base away is much larger than it.

The chain joins TRBV27 to TRBJ2-2, with 7 central nucleotides matching TRBD1. The source material was naive CD8+ T cells from PBMCs. What the cell subset or site label conveys for this sample: CD45RA+CCR7+. The receptor was isolated from a man aged 18 to 35 in good health. Some clones in this sample may be carry-over from other donors' samples. The DNA reads as follows: TGTGCCAGCAGTTTAGCCCTAAGGGGGCTCTCAGTAGGGGAGCTGTTTTTT. Its translation reads: CASSLALRGLSVGELFF.